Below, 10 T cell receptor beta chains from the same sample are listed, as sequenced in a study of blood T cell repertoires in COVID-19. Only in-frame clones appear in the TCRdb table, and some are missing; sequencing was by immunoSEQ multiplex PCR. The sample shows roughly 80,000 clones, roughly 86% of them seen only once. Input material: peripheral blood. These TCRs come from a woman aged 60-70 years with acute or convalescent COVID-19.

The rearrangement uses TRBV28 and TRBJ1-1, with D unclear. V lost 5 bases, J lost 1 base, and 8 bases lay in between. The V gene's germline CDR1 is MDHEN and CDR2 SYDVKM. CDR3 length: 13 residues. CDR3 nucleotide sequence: TGTGCCAGCAGTCTCTACAGGAACACTGAAGCTTTCTTT. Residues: CASSLYRNTEAFF.

CDR3 nucleotide sequence: TGTGCCAGCAGCTTGCAGGGGCCCACCGGGGAGCTGTTTTTT. Translation: CASSLQGPTGELFF. The J gene is TRBJ2-2, the V gene TRBV11-2; a possible D gene is TRBD1 (6 bases). Germline V gene lookup returns CDR1 SGHAT and CDR2 FQNNGV. The CDR3 is 14 residues long. V was clipped by 3 bases and J by 4 bases, with 9 bases between them.

CDR3 sequence (DNA): TGTGCCATCAGAGCCCAGGGGGCGCGGGACACTGAAGCTTTCTTT. Its protein product is CAIRAQGARDTEAFF. J is TRBJ1-1 and V is TRBV10-3; TRBD1 aligns across 8 bases. Looked up from germline, CDR1 is ENHRY and CDR2 is SYGVKD. CDR3 length equals 15 residues. The V and J ends lost 6 bases and 3 bases, in that order; junction bases with no gene match: 9.

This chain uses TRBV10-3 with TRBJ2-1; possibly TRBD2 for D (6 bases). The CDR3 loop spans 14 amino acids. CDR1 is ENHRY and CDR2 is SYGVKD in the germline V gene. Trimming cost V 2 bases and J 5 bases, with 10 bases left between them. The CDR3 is CAISERDLNNEQFF. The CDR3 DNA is TGTGCCATCAGTGAGAGGGACTTAAACAATGAGCAGTTCTTC.

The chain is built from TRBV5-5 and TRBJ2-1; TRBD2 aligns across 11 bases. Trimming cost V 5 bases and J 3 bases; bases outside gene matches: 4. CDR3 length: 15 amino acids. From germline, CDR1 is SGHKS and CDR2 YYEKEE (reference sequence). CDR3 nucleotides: TGTGCCAGCAGTTTAGCGGGAGGGAACTACAATGAGCAGTTCTTC. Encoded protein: CASSLAGGNYNEQFF. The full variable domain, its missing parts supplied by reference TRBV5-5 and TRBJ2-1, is DAGVTQSPTHLIKTRGQQVTLRCSPISGHKSVSWYQQVLGQGPQFIFQYYEKEERGRGNFPDRFSARQFPNYSSELNVNALLLGDSALYLCASSLAGGNYNEQFFGPGTRLTVL.

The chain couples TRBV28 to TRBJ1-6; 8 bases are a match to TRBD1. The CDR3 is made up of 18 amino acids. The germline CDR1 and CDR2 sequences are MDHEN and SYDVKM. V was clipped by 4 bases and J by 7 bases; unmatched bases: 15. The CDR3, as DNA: TGTGCCAGCAGTTCCGCCGGGGCCCAACAGGGGGAGAATTCACCCCTCCACTTT. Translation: CASSSAGAQQGENSPLHF.

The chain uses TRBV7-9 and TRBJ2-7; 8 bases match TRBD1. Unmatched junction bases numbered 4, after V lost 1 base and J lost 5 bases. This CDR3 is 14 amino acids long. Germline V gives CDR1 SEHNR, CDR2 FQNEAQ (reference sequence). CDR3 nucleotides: TGTGCCAGCAGCTTAGGGACAGGGTACCACGAGCAGTACTTC. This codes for CASSLGTGYHEQYF.

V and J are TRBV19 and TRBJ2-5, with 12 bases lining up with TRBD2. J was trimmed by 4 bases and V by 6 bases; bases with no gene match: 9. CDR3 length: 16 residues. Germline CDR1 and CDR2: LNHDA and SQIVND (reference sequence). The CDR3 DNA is TGTGCCAGTAGCCCAGGGGCTAGCGGGGGGGCAGAGACCCAGTACTTC. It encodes CASSPGASGGAETQYF. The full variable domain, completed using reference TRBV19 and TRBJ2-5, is DGGITQSPKYLFRKEGQNVTLSCEQNLNHDAMYWYRQDPGQGLRLIYYSQIVNDFQKGDIAEGYSVSREKKESFPLTVTSAQKNPTAFYLCASSPGASGGAETQYFGPGTRLLVL.

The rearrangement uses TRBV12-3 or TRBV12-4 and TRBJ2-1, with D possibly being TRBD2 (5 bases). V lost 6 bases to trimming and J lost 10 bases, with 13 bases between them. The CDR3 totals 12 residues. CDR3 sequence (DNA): TGTGCCAGCAGCTTGGCTAGAGGGGAGCAGTTCTTC. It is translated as CASSLARGEQFF.

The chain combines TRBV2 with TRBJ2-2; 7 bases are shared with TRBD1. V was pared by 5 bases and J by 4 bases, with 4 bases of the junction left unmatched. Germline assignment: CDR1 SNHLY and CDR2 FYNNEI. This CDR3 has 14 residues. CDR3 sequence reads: CASSSTGSTGELFF. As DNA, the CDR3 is TGTGCCAGCAGTTCGACAGGGAGCACCGGGGAGCTGTTTTTT.